The present TCR beta chain was sequenced within a study of shared clonotypes between healthy human individuals. Study at large: The donor group consisted of two women and a few men, aged 18 to 49. Researchers assigned three CD4 naive, three CD4 memory, two CD8 naive and one CD8 memory plate to each donor.

This clone appeared once. TCRdb keeps only in-frame clones here, not all; method: immunoSEQ multiplex PCR. Among about 1,800,000 clones, about 95% were seen once, and the ten largest hold 0.95% to 1.5%. Only CD45RO-negative cells positively selected for CCR7 counted as naive CD8 cells, so terminally differentiated effector memory CD45RA+ cells were excluded. Trimming shortened V by 1 base and J by 0 bases, and 10 bases separated the two germline ends. The CDR3 spans 16 residues. The V gene's germline CDR1 is MNHNS and CDR2 SASEGT. This clonotype was sampled from a man aged 18 to 35 in good health. The specimen sequenced was naive CD8+ T cells sorted from blood. The chain carries TRBV6-1 and TRBJ1-3; D unresolved. This CDR3 is CASSEGASGSGNTIYF. The CDR3 DNA sequence: TGTGCCAGCAGTGAAGGAGCTTCTGGCTCTGGAAACACCATATATTTT.